The subject of this entry is one TCR beta chain. Its antigen is as yet unknown. The repertoire was sequenced with immunoSEQ multiplex PCR; TCRdb's copy has only in-frame clones and lacks some. Of 150,000 or so clones listed, 88% are singletons. This sample is part of a study of radiation and T cells in renal cell carcinoma. Study findings and constraints: From baseline, blood top tumor clonotypes peaked at 2 weeks post-radiation.

Trimming removed 1 base from V and 12 bases from J, with 15 bases in between. This CDR3 is built from 13 residues. Germline assignment: CDR1 SEHNR and CDR2 FQNEAQ (reference sequence). Time point described: baseline pretreatment blood. Regarding treatment: 15 Gy SBRT to primary tumor, nephrectomy 4 weeks later. This chain joins TRBV7-9 and TRBJ1-1, with D possibly matching TRBD1 (5 bases). Source: blood, taken from a patient whose treatment included radiotherapy and nephrectomy. This TCR derives from a woman aged 70-85 years with renal cell carcinoma. The CDR3 DNA follows: TGTGCCAGCAGCTTAGGCGGGCAGGGCGGGACTTTCTTT. It yields the protein CASSLGGQGGTFF.